This entry concerns a single T cell receptor beta chain. These data originate in a study of radiation and T cells in renal cell carcinoma. As for the study in general: Nephrectomy followed 15 Gy stereotactic body radiation by 4 weeks.

Time point defined: baseline pretreatment blood. The treatment here: 15 Gy SBRT to primary tumor, nephrectomy 4 weeks later. Only in-frame clones appear in the TCRdb table, and some are missing; sequencing was by immunoSEQ multiplex PCR. Of some 22,000 clones in the sample, more than 75% were seen once. The CDR3 is 15 residues long. Germline loops: CDR1 MNHEY, CDR2 SVGAGI. The ends lost 6 bases at V and 1 base at J; junction bases unmatched: 4. The TCR originated in a man in his sixties with renal cell carcinoma. The sample in question was blood, obtained from a patient whose treatment included radiotherapy and nephrectomy. This rearrangement joins TRBV6-5 to TRBJ2-7; TRBD2 matches 12 bases. The CDR3: CASSKLAGGSYEQYF. The CDR3, as DNA: TGTGCCAGCAGCAAACTAGCGGGAGGTTCCTACGAGCAGTACTTC.